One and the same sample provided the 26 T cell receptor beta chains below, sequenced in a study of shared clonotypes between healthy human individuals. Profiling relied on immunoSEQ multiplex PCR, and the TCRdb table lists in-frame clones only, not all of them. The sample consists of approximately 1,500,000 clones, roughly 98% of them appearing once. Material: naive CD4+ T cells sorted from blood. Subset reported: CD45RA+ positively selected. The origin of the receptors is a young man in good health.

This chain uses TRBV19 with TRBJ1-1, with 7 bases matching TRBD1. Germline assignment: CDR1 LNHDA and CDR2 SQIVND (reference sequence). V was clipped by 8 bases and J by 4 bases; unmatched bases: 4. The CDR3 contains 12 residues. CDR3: CASLGGGTEAFF. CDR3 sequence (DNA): TGTGCCAGTTTAGGGGGCGGCACTGAAGCTTTCTTT.

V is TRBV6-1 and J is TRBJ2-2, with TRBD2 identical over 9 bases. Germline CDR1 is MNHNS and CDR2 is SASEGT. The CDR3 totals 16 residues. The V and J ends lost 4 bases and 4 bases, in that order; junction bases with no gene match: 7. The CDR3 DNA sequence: TGTGCCAGCAGTGCCCTAGCGGGGTTAGGCACCGGGGAGCTGTTTTTT. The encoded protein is CASSALAGLGTGELFF.

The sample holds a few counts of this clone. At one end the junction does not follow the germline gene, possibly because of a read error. The CDR3 spells CASSQDPHKRPQHF. In nucleotides, the CDR3 is TGTGCCAGCAGTCAAGATCCTCACAAGCGGCCCCAGCATTTT. The V call is TRBV4-2, the J call TRBJ1-5, with D uncertain. Germline-derived CDR1 and CDR2 are LGHNA and YNFKEQ. The CDR3 is 14 residues long.

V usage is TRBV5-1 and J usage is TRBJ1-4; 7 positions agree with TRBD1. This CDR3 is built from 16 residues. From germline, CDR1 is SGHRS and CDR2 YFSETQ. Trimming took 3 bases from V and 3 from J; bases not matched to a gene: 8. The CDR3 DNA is TGCGCCAGCAGCTCCAACAGGGGAAGCGCTAATGAAAAACTGTTTTTT. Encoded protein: CASSSNRGSANEKLFF.

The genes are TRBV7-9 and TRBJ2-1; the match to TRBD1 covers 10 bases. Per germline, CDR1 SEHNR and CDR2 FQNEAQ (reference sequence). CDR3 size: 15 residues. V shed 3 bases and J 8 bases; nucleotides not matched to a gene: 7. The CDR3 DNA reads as TGTGCCAGCAGCTTGGGGGACAGGGGACACGATGAGCAGTTCTTC. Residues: CASSLGDRGHDEQFF.

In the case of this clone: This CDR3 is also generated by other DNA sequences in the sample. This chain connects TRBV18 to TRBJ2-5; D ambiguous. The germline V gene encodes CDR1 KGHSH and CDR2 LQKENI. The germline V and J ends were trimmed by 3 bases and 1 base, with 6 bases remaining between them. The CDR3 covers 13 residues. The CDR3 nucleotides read TGTGCCAGCTCACCGCACAGCCAAGAGACCCAGTACTTC. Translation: CASSPHSQETQYF.

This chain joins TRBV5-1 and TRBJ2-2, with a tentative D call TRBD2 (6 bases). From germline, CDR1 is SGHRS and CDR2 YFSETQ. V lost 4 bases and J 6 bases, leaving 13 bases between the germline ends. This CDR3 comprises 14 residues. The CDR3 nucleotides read TGCGCCAGCAGCCTCGAGAGACTAGCCGGGGAGCTGTTTTTT. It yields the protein CASSLERLAGELFF.

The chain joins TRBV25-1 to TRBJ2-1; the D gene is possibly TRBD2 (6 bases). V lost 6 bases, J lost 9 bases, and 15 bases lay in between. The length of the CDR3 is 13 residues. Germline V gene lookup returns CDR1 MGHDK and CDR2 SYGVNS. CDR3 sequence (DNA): TGTGCCAGCAGACCGGGAGTACGGGGTGAGCAGTTCTTC. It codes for CASRPGVRGEQFF.

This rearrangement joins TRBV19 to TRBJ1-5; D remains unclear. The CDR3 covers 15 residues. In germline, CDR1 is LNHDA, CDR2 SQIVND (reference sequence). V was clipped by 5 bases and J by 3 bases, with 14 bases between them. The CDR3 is CASSLDGVVNQPQHF. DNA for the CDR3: TGTGCCAGTAGTCTGGACGGTGTAGTCAATCAGCCCCAGCATTTT.

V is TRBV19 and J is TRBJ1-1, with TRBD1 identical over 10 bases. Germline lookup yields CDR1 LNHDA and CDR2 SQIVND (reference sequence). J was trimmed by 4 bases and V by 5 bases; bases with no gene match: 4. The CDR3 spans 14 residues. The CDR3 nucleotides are TGTGCCAGTAGTGTCGGACAGGGGGGCACTGAAGCTTTCTTT. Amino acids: CASSVGQGGTEAFF.

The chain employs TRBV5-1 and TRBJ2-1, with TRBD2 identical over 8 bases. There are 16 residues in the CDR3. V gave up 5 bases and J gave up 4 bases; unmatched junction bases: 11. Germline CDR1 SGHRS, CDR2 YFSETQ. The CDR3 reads CASSLRGLEGYNEQFF. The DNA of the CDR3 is TGCGCCAGCAGTCTAAGGGGACTAGAGGGGTACAATGAGCAGTTCTTC.

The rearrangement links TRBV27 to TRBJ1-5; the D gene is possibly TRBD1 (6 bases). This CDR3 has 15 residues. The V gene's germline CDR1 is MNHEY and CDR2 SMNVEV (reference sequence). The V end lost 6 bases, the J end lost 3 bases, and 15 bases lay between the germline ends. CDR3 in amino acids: CASRDRGPVNQPQHF. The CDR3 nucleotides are TGTGCCAGCAGGGACAGAGGGCCAGTCAATCAGCCCCAGCATTTT.

The CDR3 sequence is CASSPTQIGTDTQYF. The CDR3 nucleotides are TGTGCCAGCTCACCAACCCAGATTGGCACAGATACGCAGTATTTT. The chain recombines TRBV18 with TRBJ2-3; unclear D gene. This CDR3 has 15 residues. Trimming took 2 bases from V and 1 from J, leaving 10 bases between them. Germline lookup yields CDR1 KGHSH and CDR2 LQKENI. Using reference TRBV18 and TRBJ2-3 for the parts outside the CDR3, the full variable domain is NAGVMQNPRHLVRRRGQEARLRCSPMKGHSHVYWYRQLPEEGLKFMVYLQKENIIDESGMPKERFSAEFPKEGPSILRIQQVVRGDSAAYFCASSPTQIGTDTQYFGPGTRLTVL.

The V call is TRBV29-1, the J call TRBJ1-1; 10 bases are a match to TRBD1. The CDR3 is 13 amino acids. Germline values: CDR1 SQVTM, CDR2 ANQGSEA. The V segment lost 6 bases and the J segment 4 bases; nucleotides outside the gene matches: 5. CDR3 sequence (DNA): TGCAGCGTCCCGGGACAGGGGAGCACTGAAGCTTTCTTT. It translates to CSVPGQGSTEAFF.

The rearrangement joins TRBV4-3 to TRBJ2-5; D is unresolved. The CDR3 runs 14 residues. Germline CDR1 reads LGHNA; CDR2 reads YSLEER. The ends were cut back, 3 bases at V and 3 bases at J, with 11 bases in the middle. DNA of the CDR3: TGCGCCAGCAGCCATGGCTTGGCGAAAGAGACCCAGTACTTC. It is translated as CASSHGLAKETQYF.

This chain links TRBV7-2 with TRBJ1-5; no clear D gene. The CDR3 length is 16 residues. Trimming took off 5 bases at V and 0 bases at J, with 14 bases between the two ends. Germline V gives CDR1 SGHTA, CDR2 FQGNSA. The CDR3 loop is CASSLEGTHSNQPQHF. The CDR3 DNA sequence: TGTGCCAGCAGCCTTGAGGGAACCCATAGCAATCAGCCCCAGCATTTT. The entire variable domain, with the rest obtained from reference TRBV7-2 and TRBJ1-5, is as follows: GAGVSQSPSNKVTEKGKDVELRCDPISGHTALYWYRQSLGQGLEFLIYFQGNSAPDKSGLPSDRFSAERTGGSVSTLTIQRTQQEDSAVYLCASSLEGTHSNQPQHFGDGTRLSIL.

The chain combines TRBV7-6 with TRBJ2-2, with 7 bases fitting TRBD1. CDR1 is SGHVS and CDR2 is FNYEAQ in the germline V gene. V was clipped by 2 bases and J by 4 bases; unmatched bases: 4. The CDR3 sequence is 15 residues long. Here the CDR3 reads CASSLPYRGTGELFF. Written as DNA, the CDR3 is TGTGCCAGCAGCTTACCCTACAGGGGCACCGGGGAGCTGTTTTTT.

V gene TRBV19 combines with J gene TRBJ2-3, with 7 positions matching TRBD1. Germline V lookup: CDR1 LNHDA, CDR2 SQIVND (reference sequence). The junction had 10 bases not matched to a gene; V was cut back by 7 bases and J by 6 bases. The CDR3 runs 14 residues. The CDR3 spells CASTKGDRADTQYF. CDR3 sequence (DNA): TGTGCCAGTACAAAGGGCGACAGGGCTGATACGCAGTATTTT.

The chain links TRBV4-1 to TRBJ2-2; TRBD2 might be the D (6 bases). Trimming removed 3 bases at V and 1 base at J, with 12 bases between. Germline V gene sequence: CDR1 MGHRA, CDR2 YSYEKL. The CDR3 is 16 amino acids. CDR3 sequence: CASSQEGLLNTGELFF. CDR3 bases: TGCGCCAGCAGCCAGGAGGGACTCTTGAACACCGGGGAGCTGTTTTTT.

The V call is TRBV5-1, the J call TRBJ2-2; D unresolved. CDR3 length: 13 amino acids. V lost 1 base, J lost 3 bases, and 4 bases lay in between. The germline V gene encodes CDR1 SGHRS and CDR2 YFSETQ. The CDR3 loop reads CASSLSYTGELFF. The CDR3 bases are TGCGCCAGCAGCTTGTCCTACACCGGGGAGCTGTTTTTT.

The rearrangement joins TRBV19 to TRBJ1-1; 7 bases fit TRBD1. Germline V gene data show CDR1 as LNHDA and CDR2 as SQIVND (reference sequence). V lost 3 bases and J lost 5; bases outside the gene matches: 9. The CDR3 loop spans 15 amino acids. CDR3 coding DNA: TGTGCCAGTAGTATGGTGACAGGGAGGGGTACTGAAGCTTTCTTT. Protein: CASSMVTGRGTEAFF.

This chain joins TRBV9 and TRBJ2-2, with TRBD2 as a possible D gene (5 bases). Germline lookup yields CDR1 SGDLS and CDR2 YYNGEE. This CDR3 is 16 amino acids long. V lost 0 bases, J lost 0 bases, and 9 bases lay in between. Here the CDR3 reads CASSVGSSSNTGELFF. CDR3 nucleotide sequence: TGTGCCAGCAGCGTAGGGTCTAGCTCGAACACCGGGGAGCTGTTTTTT.

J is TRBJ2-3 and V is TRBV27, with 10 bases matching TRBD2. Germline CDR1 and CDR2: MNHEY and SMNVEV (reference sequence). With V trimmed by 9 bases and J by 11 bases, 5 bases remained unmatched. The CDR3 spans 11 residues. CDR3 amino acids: CARSGRAKQYF. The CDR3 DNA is TGTGCCAGGAGCGGGAGGGCCAAGCAGTATTTT.

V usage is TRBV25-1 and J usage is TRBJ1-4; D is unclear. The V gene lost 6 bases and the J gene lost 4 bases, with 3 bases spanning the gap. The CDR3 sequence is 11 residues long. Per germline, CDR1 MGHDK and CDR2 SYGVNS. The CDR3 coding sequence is TGTGCCAGCAGACATAATGAAAAACTGTTTTTT. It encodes CASRHNEKLFF.

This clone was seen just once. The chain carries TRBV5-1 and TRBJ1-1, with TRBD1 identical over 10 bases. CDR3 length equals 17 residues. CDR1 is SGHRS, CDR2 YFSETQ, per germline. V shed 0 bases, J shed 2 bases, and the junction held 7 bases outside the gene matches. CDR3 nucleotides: TGCGCCAGCAGCTTGGTCCAGACAGGGGGCACCAACACTGAAGCTTTCTTT. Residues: CASSLVQTGGTNTEAFF. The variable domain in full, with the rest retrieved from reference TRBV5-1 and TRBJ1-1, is KAGVTQTPRYLIKTRGQQVTLSCSPISGHRSVSWYQQTPGQGLQFLFEYFSETQRNKGNFPGRFSGRQFSNSRSEMNVSTLELGDSALYLCASSLVQTGGTNTEAFFGQGTRLTVV.

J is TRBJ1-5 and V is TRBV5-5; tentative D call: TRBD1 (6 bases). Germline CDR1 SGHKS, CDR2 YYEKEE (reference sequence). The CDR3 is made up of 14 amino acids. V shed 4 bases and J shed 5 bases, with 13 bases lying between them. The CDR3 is CASSPGQPYQPQHF. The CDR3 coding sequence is TGTGCCAGCAGCCCCGGACAGCCATATCAGCCCCAGCATTTT.